These 31 T cell receptor beta chains were all obtained from the same sample, sequenced in a study of preoperative IRX-2 immunotherapy in early breast cancer. Documented treatment: preoperative locoregional IRX-2 cytokine immunotherapy. Libraries were prepared by immunoSEQ multiplex PCR; TCRdb keeps only in-frame clonotypes and omits some of them. The sample has 4,500 to 5,500 clones, 73% seen once. Sequenced here: tumor tissue, sampled before IRX-2 immunotherapy. These receptors originate from a human donor with breast cancer.

CDR3 bases: TGTGCCAGCAAGAGACTAGCGGGAGTGGCCGGGGAGCTGTTTTTT. Its protein is CASKRLAGVAGELFF. The chain uses TRBV6-8 and TRBJ2-2; 12 nucleotides align to TRBD2. CDR3 size: 15 residues. J gave up 6 bases and V 7 bases, and 6 bases lay outside the gene matches. Germline values: CDR1 MNHGY, CDR2 SAAAGT.

This chain links TRBV30 with TRBJ2-5; TRBD2 agrees at 7 bases. The V gene's germline CDR1 is GTSNPN and CDR2 SVGIG (reference sequence). V lost 4 bases, J lost 6 bases, and 11 bases stayed unmatched. CDR3 length: 14 residues. DNA of the CDR3: TGTGCCTGGAAACGCGGGAGCGGGACCCAGACCCAGTACTTC. This codes for CAWKRGSGTQTQYF.

The chain employs TRBV28 and TRBJ1-2; D gene ambiguous. Trimming took off 7 bases at V and 5 bases at J, with 11 bases between the two ends. The germline V gene encodes CDR1 MDHEN and CDR2 SYDVKM. This CDR3 contains 12 residues. CDR3 amino acids: CASKSLGYGYTF. In DNA, the CDR3 is TGTGCCAGCAAATCTCTCGGGTATGGCTACACCTTC.

This clone was detected only a few times. The rearrangement links TRBV19 to TRBJ2-6, with 8 bases fitting TRBD2. This CDR3 comprises 17 residues. Looked up from germline, CDR1 is LNHDA and CDR2 is SQIVND (reference sequence). J gave up 1 base and V 5 bases, and 7 bases lay outside the gene matches. The CDR3 sequence: CASSSPGGGSGANVLTF. DNA for the CDR3: TGTGCCAGTAGTTCCCCGGGCGGGGGGTCTGGGGCCAACGTCCTGACTTTC.

The chain carries TRBV5-1 and TRBJ2-2; tentatively, D is TRBD1 or TRBD2 (5 bases each). This CDR3 is built from 18 residues. CDR1 is SGHRS, CDR2 YFSETQ, per germline. The V end was cut by 0 bases, the J end by 3 bases, with 18 bases between. In nucleotides, the CDR3 is TGCGCCAGCAGCTTGGGACGGGGCAGGGTACAGGACACCGGGGAGCTGTTTTTT. It specifies CASSLGRGRVQDTGELFF. Together with reference TRBV5-1 and TRBJ2-2, the CDR3 gives the full variable domain: KAGVTQTPRYLIKTRGQQVTLSCSPISGHRSVSWYQQTPGQGLQFLFEYFSETQRNKGNFPGRFSGRQFSNSRSEMNVSTLELGDSALYLCASSLGRGRVQDTGELFFGEGSRLTVL.

Relative to its sample, this clone is medium-sized (0.01 to 0.1%). This rearrangement joins TRBV6-8 to TRBJ1-2, with 7 bases lining up with TRBD1. The V segment lost 6 bases and the J segment 4 bases; nucleotides outside the gene matches: 5. The CDR3 totals 13 residues. Per germline, CDR1 MNHGY and CDR2 SAAAGT. This chain's CDR3 is CASSPTGAYGYTF. The CDR3, as DNA: TGTGCCAGCAGCCCTACAGGGGCCTATGGCTACACCTTC.

This chain connects TRBV6-7 to TRBJ1-4; D ambiguous. Being an ORF, TRBV6-7 has a function that is uncertain. V lost 2 bases, J lost 10 bases, and 17 bases lay in between. CDR3 length: 15 residues. CDR3: CASSYRSTVQGKLFF. The CDR3 bases are TGTGCCAGCAGTTACAGGTCGACCGTCCAAGGAAAACTGTTTTTT.

This clone was picked up a small number of times. The gene calls are TRBV6-8 and TRBJ2-4; possibly TRBD1 or TRBD2 for D (7 bases each). Germline V gene sequence: CDR1 MNHGY, CDR2 SAAAGT. CDR3 length: 12 amino acids. V was cut by 8 bases and J by 8 bases, with 13 bases left in between. The CDR3 reads CASSGGEYIQYF. CDR3 nucleotides: TGTGCCAGCTCAGGGGGGGAGTACATTCAGTACTTC.

V is TRBV19 and J is TRBJ2-1; D unresolved. Trimming took off 7 bases at V and 9 bases at J, with 16 bases between the two ends. This CDR3 has 13 residues. The V gene's germline CDR1 is LNHDA and CDR2 SQIVND (reference sequence). CDR3 coding DNA: TGTGCCAGTACTAGGCCCCCAAGCCTTGAGCAGTTCTTC. Translated: CASTRPPSLEQFF.

CDR3 loop: CASSDSRAGGYTF. The CDR3 DNA sequence: TGTGCCAGCAGTGACAGCAGGGCGGGTGGCTACACCTTC. The V call is TRBV6-8, the J call TRBJ1-2, with a possible D match to TRBD1 (5 bases). CDR3 size: 13 residues. Germline V gene data show CDR1 as MNHGY and CDR2 as SAAAGT. Trimming took off 5 bases at V and 7 bases at J, with 14 bases between the two ends.

A few counts support this clone. The rearrangement joins TRBV28 to TRBJ2-2; a possible D gene is TRBD1 (6 bases). The length of the CDR3 is 15 residues. V was shortened by 5 bases and J by 3 bases, with 13 bases between the two germline ends. Germline V lookup: CDR1 MDHEN, CDR2 SYDVKM. The CDR3 loop reads CASSPGDRYTGELFF. CDR3 coding DNA: TGTGCCAGCAGTCCTGGTGACAGGTACACCGGGGAGCTGTTTTTT. Filled out from reference TRBV28 and TRBJ2-2, the complete variable domain reads DVKVTQSSRYLVKRTGEKVFLECVQDMDHENMFWYRQDPGLGLRLIYFSYDVKMKEKGDIPEGYSVSREKKERFSLILESASTNQTSMYLCASSPGDRYTGELFFGEGSRLTVL.

The chain carries TRBV29-1 and TRBJ2-1; a possible D gene is TRBD2 (5 bases). Per germline, CDR1 SQVTM and CDR2 ANQGSEA. V lost 7 bases, J lost 5 bases, and 15 bases lay in between. This CDR3 contains 13 residues. CDR3 amino acids: CSATHGVDNEQFF. CDR3 nucleotide sequence: TGCAGCGCTACGCACGGGGTGGACAATGAGCAGTTCTTC.

The CDR3 here is CAWRRTGTETQYF. CDR3 sequence (DNA): TGTGCCTGGAGGAGGACAGGAACAGAGACCCAGTACTTC. This chain joins TRBV30 and TRBJ2-5; 7 nucleotides match TRBD1. The J segment lost 4 bases and the V segment lost 3 bases, leaving 5 bases of the junction unmatched. Germline CDR1 is GTSNPN and CDR2 is SVGIG (reference sequence). This CDR3 is built from 13 residues.

The sample holds one count of this clone. The chain has TRBV28 and TRBJ2-7; D is perhaps TRBD1 or TRBD2 (8 bases each). This CDR3 is 16 amino acids long. Deletions cut 8 bases from V and 5 bases from J, with 25 bases between. CDR1 and CDR2 (germline): MDHEN, SYDVKM. The CDR3 spells CASEPTGALGGDEQYF. CDR3 sequence (DNA): TGTGCCAGCGAACCGACAGGGGCACTCGGGGGGGACGAGCAGTACTTC. Together with reference TRBV28 and TRBJ2-7, the CDR3 gives the full variable domain: DVKVTQSSRYLVKRTGEKVFLECVQDMDHENMFWYRQDPGLGLRLIYFSYDVKMKEKGDIPEGYSVSREKKERFSLILESASTNQTSMYLCASEPTGALGGDEQYFGPGTRLTVT.

This clone was detected once. An end of the junction differs from the germline gene, which may be a read error. J is TRBJ2-7 and V is TRBV6-8, with D uncertain. Germline values: CDR1 MNHGY, CDR2 SAAAGT. The CDR3 is made up of 14 amino acids. The CDR3 protein is CAISGSNAPYEQYF. The CDR3 DNA follows: TGTGCCATCAGTGGATCAAATGCCCCCTACGAGCAGTACTTC.

The table lists this clone with a count of one. The chain links TRBV6-8 to TRBJ1-4, with 7 bases fitting TRBD1. After removal of 5 bases from V and 3 bases from J, the junction contained 6 bases not matched to a gene. The CDR3 runs to 15 residues. Germline CDR1 reads MNHGY; CDR2 reads SAAAGT. CDR3 in amino acids: CASSDSGTANEKLFF. Here the CDR3 DNA reads TGTGCCAGCAGTGATTCCGGGACAGCTAATGAAAAACTGTTTTTT.

Comment on this clone: One junction end disagrees with the germline gene, perhaps due to a read error. The rearrangement joins TRBV19 to TRBJ2-7; the D gene is possibly TRBD1 (5 bases). The germline V gene encodes CDR1 LNHDA and CDR2 SQIVND (reference sequence). The CDR3 length is 14 residues. The CDR3 DNA reads TGTGCCAGTAGTCACAGGACCGACTCCTATGAGCAGTACTTC. This gives the protein CASSHRTDSYEQYF.

This clone was picked up a small number of times. The V and J genes are TRBV14 and TRBJ1-2; D ambiguous. Germline-derived CDR1 and CDR2 are SGHDN and FVKESK. The CDR3 runs to 14 residues. The germline V and J ends were trimmed by 1 base and 7 bases, with 13 bases remaining between them. The CDR3 spells CASSQVIRDAGYTF. The CDR3, as DNA: TGTGCCAGCAGCCAAGTTATCCGGGATGCTGGCTACACCTTC.

This clone is judged large (0.1 to 1%). V usage is TRBV10-2 and J usage is TRBJ2-7; 7 nucleotides line up with TRBD1. This CDR3 spans 14 amino acids. Looked up from germline, CDR1 is WSHSY and CDR2 is SAAADI. Trimming cost V 7 bases and J 4 bases; bases outside gene matches: 10. The CDR3 DNA reads as TGCGCCAGCATCACCGGGACAGTAATATACGAGCAGTACTTC. This sequence encodes CASITGTVIYEQYF.

In its sample, this clone was seen a few times. The gene calls are TRBV1 and TRBJ2-5; no DNA check was done on the table's D call, TRBD1. TRBV1 has pseudogene status. The CDR3 covers 15 residues. The CDR3 DNA sequence: TGCGCCAGCAGCCAAGTTGGTAGGGGACAAGAGACCCAGTACTTC. Translated, it gives CASSQVGRGQETQYF.

Only one count was recorded for this clone. The J gene is TRBJ1-1, the V gene TRBV5-1, with a tentative D call TRBD1 (6 bases). The CDR3 contains 14 residues. The germline gives CDR1 SGHRS, CDR2 YFSETQ. Trimming took off 4 bases at V and 4 bases at J, with 14 bases between the two ends. DNA for the CDR3: TGCGCCAGCAGCCTAGATACAGGGATCACTGAAGCTTTCTTT. This encodes CASSLDTGITEAFF.

In its sample, this clone was seen once. The CDR3 DNA is TGTGCCAGCAGTTTATTGGGGAGGGGTGATACGCAGTATTTT. It yields the protein CASSLLGRGDTQYF. The rearrangement uses TRBV28 and TRBJ2-3; TRBD2 agrees at 7 bases. The CDR3 extends over 14 amino acids. CDR1 and CDR2 (germline): MDHEN, SYDVKM. V lost 1 base, J lost 6 bases, and 4 bases stayed unmatched.

V and J are TRBV19 and TRBJ2-2; D possibly corresponds to TRBD2 (6 bases). This CDR3 is built from 15 residues. Trimming removed 3 bases from V and 3 bases from J, with 11 bases in between. Germline CDR1 and CDR2: LNHDA and SQIVND (reference sequence). Here the CDR3 reads CASSIGGVDTGELFF. CDR3 DNA: TGTGCCAGTAGTATCGGAGGGGTGGACACCGGGGAGCTGTTTTTT.

The chain combines TRBV1 with TRBJ2-1; the table assigns TRBD2, which was not confirmed against the DNA. TRBV1 is a recognized pseudogene. The CDR3 contains 20 residues. CDR3 region: CASSQDGTSGYRLAYNEQFF. In DNA, the CDR3 is TGCGCCAGCAGCCAAGATGGGACTAGCGGGTACCGTCTTGCATACAATGAGCAGTTCTTC.

The CDR3 region is CAWSGVAGYEQYF. CDR3 nucleotides: TGTGCCTGGAGTGGAGTAGCGGGCTACGAGCAGTACTTC. This chain joins TRBV30 and TRBJ2-7; 7 nucleotides align to TRBD2. The CDR3 is 13 amino acids. V was pared by 1 base and J by 3 bases, with 3 bases of the junction left unmatched. Germline lookup yields CDR1 GTSNPN and CDR2 SVGIG (reference sequence).

The V and J genes are TRBV11-3 and TRBJ1-3, with D unresolved. CDR1 SGHNT and CDR2 YENEEA come from the germline V gene. The V end lost 4 bases, the J end lost 3 bases, and 16 bases lay between the germline ends. The CDR3 runs to 16 residues. CDR3 sequence (DNA): TGTGCCAGCAGCTCCCCCAAGGTCCTTAGTGGAAACACCATATATTTT. Encoded protein: CASSSPKVLSGNTIYF.

The V and J genes are TRBV11-1 and TRBJ2-7; D possibly corresponds to TRBD2 (5 bases). Trimming removed 1 base from V and 3 bases from J, with 10 bases in between. The CDR3 loop spans 14 amino acids. Germline values: CDR1 SGHAT, CDR2 FQDESV (reference sequence). DNA for the CDR3: TGTGCCAGCAGCTTAGTGTCCAGCGGCTACGAGCAGTACTTC. This codes for CASSLVSSGYEQYF.

The rearrangement uses TRBV6-7 and TRBJ1-1, with D perhaps TRBD1 (5 bases). TRBV6-7 belongs to the ORF category, with a function that is uncertain. The CDR3 is 14 amino acids. V was shortened by 7 bases and J by 9 bases, with 21 bases between the two germline ends. For the CDR3, the DNA is TGTGCCAGCAATCGCTTCCGGGACTACGATCAAGCTTTCTTT. Protein product: CASNRFRDYDQAFF.

V is TRBV15 and J is TRBJ1-1, with D tentatively TRBD1 (5 bases). This CDR3 spans 16 amino acids. Germline V gene sequence: CDR1 LNHNV, CDR2 YYDKDF (reference sequence). V was pared by 0 bases and J by 1 base, with 12 bases between. The CDR3 nucleotides are TGTGCCACCAGCAGAGATCGGGGGGTAGAGAACACTGAAGCTTTCTTT. The encoded protein is CATSRDRGVENTEAFF.

The gene calls are TRBV6-8 and TRBJ2-7; D may be TRBD1 (6 bases). Deletions cut 5 bases from V and 7 bases from J, with 18 bases between. This CDR3 is built from 14 residues. From germline, CDR1 is MNHGY and CDR2 SAAAGT. This CDR3 reads CASSKTGTMGEQYF. The CDR3 DNA reads as TGTGCCAGCAGTAAGACAGGAACAATGGGGGAGCAGTACTTC.

V is TRBV12-5 and J is TRBJ1-5, with TRBD1 matching over 8 bases. CDR1 is LGHNT, CDR2 FRNRAP, per germline. There are 15 residues in the CDR3. CDR3 DNA sequence: TGTGCCAGCAACAAGGACAGGGATAGGAATCAGCCCCAGCATTTT. This codes for CASNKDRDRNQPQHF.